The 19 T cell receptor beta chains given below trace back to one sample, sequenced in a study of T cell changes during pregnancy in multiple sclerosis. Generated by immunoSEQ multiplex PCR, the TCRdb table keeps only in-frame clones and is missing some. The table shows roughly 100,000 clones, with 91% occurring only once. The specimen comprised peripheral blood, sampled in the second trimester of pregnancy. Receptors were obtained from a female donor with multiple sclerosis, enrolled in a pregnancy study.

V gene TRBV27 combines with J gene TRBJ2-3; 12 bases are shared with TRBD2. This CDR3 contains 15 residues. V trimming: 5 bases; J trimming: 3 bases; junction bases outside the gene matches: 3. Germline V gene data show CDR1 as MNHEY and CDR2 as SMNVEV (reference sequence). For the CDR3, the DNA is TGTGCCAGCAGTCAAGGACTAGCGGGAACAGATACGCAGTATTTT. As protein: CASSQGLAGTDTQYF.

This clone was seen just once. This chain joins TRBV7-8 and TRBJ2-5; no clear D. The length of the CDR3 is 17 residues. V dropped 3 bases and J dropped 1 base, with 18 bases sitting between them. Germline V CDR1 and CDR2: SGHVS, FQNEAQ. The CDR3 loop reads CASSFWRVLKPQETQYF. The CDR3 DNA reads TGTGCCAGCAGCTTCTGGAGAGTCCTTAAACCCCAAGAGACCCAGTACTTC.

This chain joins TRBV7-2 and TRBJ2-5; 7 bases are a match to TRBD1. The CDR3 covers 16 residues. The junction had 7 bases not matched to a gene; V was cut back by 1 base and J by 2 bases. The germline CDR1 and CDR2 sequences are SGHTA and FQGNSA. CDR3 protein: CASSLGQTGTQETQYF. CDR3 nucleotides: TGTGCCAGCAGCTTAGGGCAGACAGGGACACAAGAGACCCAGTACTTC.

This rearrangement joins TRBV6-1 to TRBJ2-3; a weak D match, TRBD2 (6 bases). Between the trimmed V and J ends, which lost 5 bases and 5 bases, there was a span of 14 bases. Germline V gene lookup returns CDR1 MNHNS and CDR2 SASEGT. The CDR3 contains 14 residues. DNA for the CDR3: TGTGCCAGCAGTCCCCCTTGGGAGGAAGATACGCAGTATTTT. This gives the protein CASSPPWEEDTQYF.

The chain has TRBV29-1 and TRBJ2-7, with D maybe TRBD1 (6 bases). CDR1 and CDR2 from the germline V gene are SQVTM and ANQGSEA. This CDR3 comprises 13 residues. V lost 5 bases and J lost 2, with 13 bases in between. The CDR3 coding sequence is TGCAGCGTTCGCGGTCCAGGGGCCTACGAGCAGTACTTC. Translating it yields CSVRGPGAYEQYF.

The V call is TRBV28, the J call TRBJ2-5; D perhaps matches TRBD1 (6 bases). V lost 7 bases to trimming and J lost 9 bases, with 15 bases between them. Germline V gene sequence: CDR1 MDHEN, CDR2 SYDVKM. The CDR3 is made up of 12 amino acids. CDR3 residues: CASTQPGDSQYF. The CDR3 bases are TGTGCCAGCACCCAACCAGGGGATTCCCAGTACTTC.

The J gene is TRBJ2-7, the V gene TRBV28, with 9 bases matching TRBD1. CDR3 length: 14 residues. Trimming took 6 bases from V and 6 from J; bases not matched to a gene: 9. From germline, CDR1 is MDHEN and CDR2 SYDVKM. DNA of the CDR3: TGTGCCAGCAGCCCCGGGACAGGGCGTTTCGAGCAGTACTTC. This translates into CASSPGTGRFEQYF.

This clone was detected only once. This chain joins TRBV27 and TRBJ2-3; 13 nucleotides match TRBD2. This CDR3 spans 15 amino acids. J gave up 3 bases and V 5 bases, and 2 bases lay outside the gene matches. Germline CDR1 and CDR2: MNHEY and SMNVEV (reference sequence). CDR3: CASSPTSGRTDTQYF. The CDR3 nucleotides are TGTGCCAGCAGTCCGACTAGCGGGAGGACAGATACGCAGTATTTT.

This chain links TRBV5-6 with TRBJ2-3; 7 bases align to TRBD2. Germline trimming cut 1 base from V and 3 bases from J; bases unmatched to any gene: 11. CDR1 is SGHDT and CDR2 is YYEEEE in the germline V gene. This CDR3 has 17 amino acids. The CDR3 sequence is CASSLPRGRAGTDTQYF. CDR3 sequence (DNA): TGTGCCAGCAGCTTGCCTCGGGGGAGGGCGGGTACAGATACGCAGTATTTT.

The J gene is TRBJ1-3, the V gene TRBV4-2; maybe TRBD1 (5 bases). The CDR3 runs to 17 residues. CDR1 is LGHNA, CDR2 YNFKEQ, per germline. V lost 0 bases and J 1 base, leaving 13 bases between the germline ends. Here the CDR3 DNA reads TGTGCCAGCAGCCAAGATAGGGGTAGGGGTTCTGGAAACACCATATATTTT. Translation: CASSQDRGRGSGNTIYF.

The chain links TRBV21-1 to TRBJ2-1; the table's D call of TRBD1 was not tested on the DNA. TRBV21-1 is given as a pseudogene. This CDR3 comprises 14 residues. The CDR3 loop reads CASSSRDSYNEQFF. Written as DNA, the CDR3 is TGTGCCAGCAGCTCCCGGGACAGTTACAATGAGCAGTTCTTC.

The CDR3, as DNA: TGTGCCTGGAGGCCGCGGGACGCAGCCTACGAGCAGTACTTC. Protein sequence: CAWRPRDAAYEQYF. This chain links TRBV30 with TRBJ2-7; a weak D match, TRBD2 (6 bases). V was clipped by 3 bases and J by 2 bases, with 14 bases between them. The CDR3 extends over 14 amino acids. Germline CDR1 and CDR2: GTSNPN and SVGIG (reference sequence).

The V gene is TRBV7-2, the J gene TRBJ2-7, with 10 bases identical to TRBD2. Germline V gene data show CDR1 as SGHTA and CDR2 as FQGNSA. The CDR3 has 15 amino acids. V shed 5 bases, J shed 0 bases, and the junction held 4 bases outside the gene matches. The CDR3 here is CASSGTSARSYEQYF. CDR3 coding DNA: TGTGCCAGCAGCGGGACTAGCGCCCGCTCCTACGAGCAGTACTTC. Complete variable domain (other parts from reference TRBV7-2 and TRBJ2-7): GAGVSQSPSNKVTEKGKDVELRCDPISGHTALYWYRQSLGQGLEFLIYFQGNSAPDKSGLPSDRFSAERTGGSVSTLTIQRTQQEDSAVYLCASSGTSARSYEQYFGPGTRLTVT.

The chain couples TRBV6-6 to TRBJ1-3; D unresolved. The ends were cut back, 7 bases at V and 9 bases at J, with 10 bases in the middle. Germline assignment: CDR1 MNHNY and CDR2 SVGAGI (reference sequence). The CDR3 runs 11 residues. The CDR3 sequence is CASTPTVTIYF. The CDR3 region has the DNA TGTGCCAGCACCCCCACAGTCACCATATATTTT.

The V gene is TRBV7-8, the J gene TRBJ2-2; 9 bases fit TRBD1. This CDR3 contains 14 residues. V lost 7 bases and J lost 3; bases outside the gene matches: 3. The germline CDR1 and CDR2 sequences are SGHVS and FQNEAQ. The CDR3 bases are TGTGCCAGCATGGACAGGGGATACACCGGGGAGCTGTTTTTT. Protein sequence: CASMDRGYTGELFF.

CDR3 residues: CASSHLGPTRSGELFF. The DNA of the CDR3 is TGTGCCAGCAGCCACCTCGGCCCCACTAGGTCCGGGGAGCTGTTTTTT. V and J are TRBV4-2 and TRBJ2-2; maybe TRBD2 (5 bases). The V gene's germline CDR1 is LGHNA and CDR2 YNFKEQ. The CDR3 is made up of 16 amino acids. Trimming pared 3 bases from V and 6 bases from J, leaving 17 bases between.

CDR3 sequence (DNA): TGTGCCAGCAGCAAAGATGGCGGGAGAGGCAATGAGCAGTTCTTC. Amino acid sequence: CASSKDGGRGNEQFF. The chain combines TRBV21-1 with TRBJ2-1; TRBD2 reflects the table's D call only, with no check against the DNA. TRBV21-1 is an annotated pseudogene. This CDR3 spans 15 amino acids.

The chain couples TRBV11-2 to TRBJ1-4; 7 positions agree with TRBD1. CDR1 SGHAT and CDR2 FQNNGV come from the germline V gene. The CDR3 consists of 16 residues. The V and J ends lost 4 bases and 6 bases, in that order; junction bases with no gene match: 11. CDR3 protein: CASSSRLQGGYEKLFF. The CDR3 bases are TGTGCCAGCAGCTCCCGCTTGCAGGGGGGTTATGAAAAACTGTTTTTT.

CDR3 loop: CASATSGTTYEQYF. For the CDR3, the DNA is TGTGCCAGCGCAACTAGCGGGACTACCTACGAGCAGTACTTC. The V and J genes are TRBV27 and TRBJ2-7, with 10 bases lining up with TRBD2. The CDR3 contains 14 residues. The V gene's germline CDR1 is MNHEY and CDR2 SMNVEV (reference sequence). V trimming: 8 bases; J trimming: 2 bases; junction bases outside the gene matches: 6.